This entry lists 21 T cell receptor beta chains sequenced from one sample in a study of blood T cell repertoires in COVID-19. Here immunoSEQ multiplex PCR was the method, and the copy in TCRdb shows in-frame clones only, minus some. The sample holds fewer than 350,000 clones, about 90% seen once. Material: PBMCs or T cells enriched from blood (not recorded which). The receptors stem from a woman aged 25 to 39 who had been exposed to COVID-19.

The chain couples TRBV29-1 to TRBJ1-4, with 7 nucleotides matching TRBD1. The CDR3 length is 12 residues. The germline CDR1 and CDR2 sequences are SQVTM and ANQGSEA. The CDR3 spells CSVGQSNEKLFF. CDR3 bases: TGCAGTGTGGGACAGAGTAATGAAAAACTGTTTTTT. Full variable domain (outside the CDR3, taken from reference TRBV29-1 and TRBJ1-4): SAVISQKPSRDICQRGTSLTIQCQVDSQVTMMFWYRQQPGQSLTLIATANQGSEATYESGFVIDKFPISRPNLTFSTLTVSNMSPEDSSIYLCSVGQSNEKLFFGSGTQLSVL.

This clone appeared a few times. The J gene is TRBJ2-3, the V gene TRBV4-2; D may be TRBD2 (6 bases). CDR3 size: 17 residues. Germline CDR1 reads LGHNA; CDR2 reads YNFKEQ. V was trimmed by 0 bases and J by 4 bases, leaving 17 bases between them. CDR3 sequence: CASSQDSLGWGADTQYF. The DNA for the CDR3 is TGTGCCAGCAGCCAAGATTCACTGGGCTGGGGGGCAGATACGCAGTATTTT.

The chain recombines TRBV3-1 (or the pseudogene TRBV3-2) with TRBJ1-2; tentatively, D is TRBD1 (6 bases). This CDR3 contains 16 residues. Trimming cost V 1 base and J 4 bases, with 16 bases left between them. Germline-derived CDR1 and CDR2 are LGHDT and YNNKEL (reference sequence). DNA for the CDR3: TGTGCCAGCAGCCAAGTCGGAGGACAGCTCAGCTATGGCTACACCTTC. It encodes CASSQVGGQLSYGYTF.

The CDR3 spells CASSVDTVAQAFF. As DNA, the CDR3 is TGTGCCAGCAGCGTAGATACGGTCGCTCAAGCTTTCTTT. The chain joins TRBV9 to TRBJ1-1; no clear D gene. Trimming pared 0 bases from V and 9 bases from J, leaving 12 bases between. The CDR3 has 13 residues. CDR1 and CDR2 from the germline V gene are SGDLS and YYNGEE. Drawing the rest from reference TRBV9 and TRBJ1-1, the complete variable domain is DSGVTQTPKHLITATGQRVTLRCSPRSGDLSVYWYQQSLDQGLQFLIQYYNGEERAKGNILERFSAQQFPDLHSELNLSSLELGDSALYFCASSVDTVAQAFFGQGTRLTVV.

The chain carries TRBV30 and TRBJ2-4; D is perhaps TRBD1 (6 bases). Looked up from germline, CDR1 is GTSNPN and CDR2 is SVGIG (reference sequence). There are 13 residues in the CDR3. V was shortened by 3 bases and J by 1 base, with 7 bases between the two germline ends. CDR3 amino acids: CAWRDSAKNIQYF. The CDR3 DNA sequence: TGTGCCTGGAGGGACAGCGCCAAAAACATTCAGTACTTC.

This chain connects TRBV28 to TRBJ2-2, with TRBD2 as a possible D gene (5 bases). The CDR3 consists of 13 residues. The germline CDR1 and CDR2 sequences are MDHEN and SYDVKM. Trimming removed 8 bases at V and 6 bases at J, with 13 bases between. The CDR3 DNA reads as TGTGCCAGCGGAGGTAGCTCGGCCGGGGAGCTGTTTTTT. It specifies CASGGSSAGELFF.

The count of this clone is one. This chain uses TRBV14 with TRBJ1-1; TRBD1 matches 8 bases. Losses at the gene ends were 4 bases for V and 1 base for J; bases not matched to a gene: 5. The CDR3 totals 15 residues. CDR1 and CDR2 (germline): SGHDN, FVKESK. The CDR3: CASSRLTGGNTEAFF. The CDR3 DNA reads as TGTGCCAGCAGCCGCCTAACAGGGGGGAACACTGAAGCTTTCTTT.

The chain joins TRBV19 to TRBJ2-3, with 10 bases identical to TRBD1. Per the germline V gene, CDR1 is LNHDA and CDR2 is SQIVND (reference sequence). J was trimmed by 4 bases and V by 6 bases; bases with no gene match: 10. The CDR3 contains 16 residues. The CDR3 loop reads CASSDAGTGVADTQYF. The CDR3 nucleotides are TGTGCCAGTAGCGACGCGGGGACAGGGGTAGCAGATACGCAGTATTTT.

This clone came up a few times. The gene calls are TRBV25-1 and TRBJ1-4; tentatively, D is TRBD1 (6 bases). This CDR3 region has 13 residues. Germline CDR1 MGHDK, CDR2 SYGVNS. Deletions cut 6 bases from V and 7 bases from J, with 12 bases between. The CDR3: CASSRGGVEKLFF. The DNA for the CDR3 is TGTGCCAGCAGCAGGGGAGGGGTTGAAAAACTGTTTTTT.

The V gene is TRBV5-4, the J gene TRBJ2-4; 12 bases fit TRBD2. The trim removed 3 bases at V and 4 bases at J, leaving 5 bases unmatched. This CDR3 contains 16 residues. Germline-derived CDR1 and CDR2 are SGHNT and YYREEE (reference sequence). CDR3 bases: TGTGCCAGCAGCTCCTGGACTAGCGGGAATAAAAACATTCAGTACTTC. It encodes CASSSWTSGNKNIQYF.

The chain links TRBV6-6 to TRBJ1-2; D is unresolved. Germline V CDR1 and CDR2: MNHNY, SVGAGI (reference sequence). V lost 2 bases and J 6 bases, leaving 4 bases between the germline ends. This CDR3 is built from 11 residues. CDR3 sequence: CASSYLDGYTF. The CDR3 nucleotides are TGTGCCAGCAGTTACCTAGATGGCTACACCTTC.

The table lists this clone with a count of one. The CDR3 is CSVEDRSVTLGQYF. The CDR3 nucleotides read TGCAGCGTTGAGGACAGGTCCGTCACCTTAGGGCAGTACTTC. V gene TRBV29-1 combines with J gene TRBJ2-7; 7 positions match TRBD1. Germline trimming cut 3 bases from V and 9 bases from J; bases unmatched to any gene: 14. CDR3 length: 14 amino acids. CDR1 and CDR2 (germline): SQVTM, ANQGSEA.

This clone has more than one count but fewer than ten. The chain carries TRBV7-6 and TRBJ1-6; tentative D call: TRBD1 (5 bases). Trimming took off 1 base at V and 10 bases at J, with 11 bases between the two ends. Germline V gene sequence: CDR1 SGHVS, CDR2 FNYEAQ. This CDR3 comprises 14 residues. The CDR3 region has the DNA TGTGCCAGCAGCTTAGGGGGCTTCGGGTCACCCCTCCACTTT. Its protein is CASSLGGFGSPLHF. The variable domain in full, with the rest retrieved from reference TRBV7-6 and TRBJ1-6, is GAGVSQSPRYKVTKRGQDVALRCDPISGHVSLYWYRQALGQGPEFLTYFNYEAQQDKSGLPNDRFSAERPEGSISTLTIQRTEQRDSAMYRCASSLGGFGSPLHFGNGTRLTVT.

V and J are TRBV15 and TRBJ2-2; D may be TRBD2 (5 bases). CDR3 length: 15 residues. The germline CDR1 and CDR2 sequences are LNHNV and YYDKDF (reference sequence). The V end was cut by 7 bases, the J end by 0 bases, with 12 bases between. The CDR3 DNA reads TGTGCCACCAAAGAGGGTGGACCGAACACCGGGGAGCTGTTTTTT. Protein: CATKEGGPNTGELFF. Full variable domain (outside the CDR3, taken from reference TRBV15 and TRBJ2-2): DAMVIQNPRYQVTQFGKPVTLSCSQTLNHNVMYWYQQKSSQAPKLLFHYYDKDFNNEADTPDNFQSRRPNTSFCFLDIRSPGLGDTAMYLCATKEGGPNTGELFFGEGSRLTVL.

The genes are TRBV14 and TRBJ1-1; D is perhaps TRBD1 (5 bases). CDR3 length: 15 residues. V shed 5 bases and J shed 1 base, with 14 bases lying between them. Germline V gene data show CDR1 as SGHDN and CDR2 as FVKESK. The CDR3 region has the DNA TGTGCCAGCAGCGCCCGACAGACTCCGAACACTGAAGCTTTCTTT. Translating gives CASSARQTPNTEAFF.

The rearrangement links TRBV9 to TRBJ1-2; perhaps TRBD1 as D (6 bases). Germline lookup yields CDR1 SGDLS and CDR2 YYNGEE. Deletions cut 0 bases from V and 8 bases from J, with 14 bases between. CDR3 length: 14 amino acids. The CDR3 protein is CASSVVAGARGYTF. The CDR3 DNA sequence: TGTGCCAGCAGCGTAGTGGCGGGGGCGCGCGGCTACACCTTC.

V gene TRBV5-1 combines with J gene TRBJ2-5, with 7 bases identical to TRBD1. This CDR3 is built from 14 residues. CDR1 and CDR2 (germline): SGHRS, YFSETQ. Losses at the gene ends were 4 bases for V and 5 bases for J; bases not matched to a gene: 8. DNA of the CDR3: TGCGCCAGCAGCCCCACAGGGGACCTGGAGACCCAGTACTTC. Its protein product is CASSPTGDLETQYF.

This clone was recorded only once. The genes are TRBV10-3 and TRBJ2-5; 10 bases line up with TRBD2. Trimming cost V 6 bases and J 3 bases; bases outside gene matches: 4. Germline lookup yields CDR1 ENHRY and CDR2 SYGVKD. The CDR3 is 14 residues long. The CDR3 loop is CAISGTSEKETQYF. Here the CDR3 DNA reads TGTGCCATCAGCGGGACTAGCGAAAAAGAGACCCAGTACTTC.

CDR3 nucleotide sequence: TGTGCCAGCAGCTTAACCAGTGGACAGCCTAACTATGGCTACACCTTC. Translating gives CASSLTSGQPNYGYTF. The rearrangement uses TRBV7-2 and TRBJ1-2; possible D gene TRBD1, 6 bases. CDR3 length equals 16 residues. Germline loops: CDR1 SGHTA, CDR2 FQGNSA. V was pared by 2 bases and J by 0 bases, with 13 bases between. Supplemented by reference TRBV7-2 and TRBJ1-2, the full variable domain reads GAGVSQSPSNKVTEKGKDVELRCDPISGHTALYWYRQSLGQGLEFLIYFQGNSAPDKSGLPSDRFSAERTGGSVSTLTIQRTQQEDSAVYLCASSLTSGQPNYGYTFGSGTRLTVV.

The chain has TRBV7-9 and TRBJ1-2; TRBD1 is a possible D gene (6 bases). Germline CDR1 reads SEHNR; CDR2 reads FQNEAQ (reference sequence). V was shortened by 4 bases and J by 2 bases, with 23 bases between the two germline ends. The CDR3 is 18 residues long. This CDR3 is CASSYYRGAQEANYGYTF. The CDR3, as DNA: TGTGCCAGCAGCTACTACCGGGGGGCACAAGAGGCGAACTATGGCTACACCTTC.

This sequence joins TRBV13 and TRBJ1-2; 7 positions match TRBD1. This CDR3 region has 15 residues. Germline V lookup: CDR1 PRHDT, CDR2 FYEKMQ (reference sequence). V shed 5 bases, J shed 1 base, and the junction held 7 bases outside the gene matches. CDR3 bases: TGTGCCAGCAGCGCCACAGGGGCCTTTAACTATGGCTACACCTTC. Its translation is CASSATGAFNYGYTF.